This is a list of T cell receptor beta chains from one sample in a study of T cells in Graves' hyperthyroidism and ophthalmopathy. Each CDR3 protein is one row after TCRdb ran MiXCR on the multiplex PCR reads. This table has 600,000 or so distinct CDR3 sequences, about 16% appearing once. Sequences were obtained from blood. The receptor source for this set is a woman aged 25-40 years with Graves' hyperthyroidism. The CDR3 runs from the conserved cysteine through the conserved F or W. The D gene is left open where the match is weak. Clone size is stated in some rows and not others, as once, few, many or a class when expanded.

D	V	size	J	DNA	CDR3
NA	TRBV18	NA	TRBJ2-3	TGTGCCAGCTCACCTCAGGGGACTGCTGGCACAGATACGCAGTATTTT	CASSPQGTAGTDTQYF
TRBD2	TRBV5-1	many	TRBJ2-1	TGCGCCAGCACCAAGACTAGCGGGGCCTCCTACAATGAGCAGTTCTTC	CASTKTSGASYNEQFF
NA	TRBV18	NA	TRBJ1-4	TGTGCCAGCTCACCCGAATCCGGGAGGGAAAAACTGTTTTTT	CASSPESGREKLFF
TRBD1	TRBV20-1	few	TRBJ2-6	TGCAGTGCTAGGACTACCCTGGGACAGGGGAGTGCTGGGGCCAACGTCCTGACTTTC	CSARTTLGQGSAGANVLTF
NA	TRBV4-1	once	TRBJ2-1	TGCGCCAGCAGCCAAGATACCCCGGGGCGACGGGAGCAGTTCTTC	CASSQDTPGRREQFF
NA	TRBV6-1	many	TRBJ1-1	TGTGCCAGCACCTCACTCGGCAGGAACACTGAAGCTTTCTTT	CASTSLGRNTEAFF
NA	TRBV28	many	TRBJ2-3	TGTGCCAGCAGCCCAACGCAAGCTAATGACCTCTTTGGCACAGATACGCAGTATTTT	CASSPTQANDLFGTDTQYF
NA	TRBV6-2/TRBV6-3	many	TRBJ1-1	TGTGCCAGCAGCCGCACAGGGAGGACTGAAGCTTTCTTT	CASSRTGRTEAFF
NA	TRBV19	NA	TRBJ2-7	TGTGCCAGTAGTTACAGCGGAGTTGACTACGAGCAGTACTTC	CASSYSGVDYEQYF
NA	TRBV11-2	many	TRBJ2-7	TGTGCCAGCAGCTTAATCTGGACAGAGGATTCGAGCTACGAGCAGTACTTC	CASSLIWTEDSSYEQYF
NA	TRBV20-1	many	TRBJ1-1	TGCAGTGCATCAAATGCTCCATATATGAACACTGAAGCTTTCTTT	CSASNAPYMNTEAFF
NA	TRBV6-1	NA	TRBJ2-7	TGCTCAGCTTCCCCAAGCTCCTACGAGCAGTACTTC	CSASPSSYEQYF
TRBD1	TRBV6-1	NA	TRBJ2-7	TGTGCCAGCACCTTTTTACAGGGGGAAGCCTACTACGAGCAGTACTTC	CASTFLQGEAYYEQYF
NA	TRBV20-1	NA	TRBJ2-3	TGCAGTGTGAGGGGGGATACGCAGTATTTT	CSVRGDTQYF
NA	TRBV6-2/TRBV6-3	many	TRBJ2-3	TGTGCCAGCAGTTACGGTAGGGAACAGGGAGTGGATACGCAGTATTTT	CASSYGREQGVDTQYF
NA	TRBV18	many	TRBJ1-5	TGTGCCAGCTCCTTAGCCCCCGCCGGGGATCAGCCCCAGCATTTT	CASSLAPAGDQPQHF
NA	TRBV7-9	NA	TRBJ2-7	TGTGCCAGCAGCTTAAGCGCCTACTCCTACAATGAGCAGTACTTC	CASSLSAYSYNEQYF
NA	TRBV29-1	many	TRBJ1-1	TGCAGCGGTGGACAGACGAACACTGAAGCTTTCTTT	CSGGQTNTEAFF
NA	TRBV2	many	TRBJ2-3	TGTGCCAGCAGTGTGGATAGCACAGATACGCAGTATTTT	CASSVDSTDTQYF
TRBD2	TRBV7-9	many	TRBJ2-1	TGTGCCAGCAGCCCCGCACTAGCGGTCAATGAGCAGTTCTTC	CASSPALAVNEQFF
NA	TRBV30	NA	TRBJ2-3	TGTGCCTGCGGGGGTACGCAGTATTTT	CACGGTQYF
NA	TRBV12-5	many	TRBJ1-2	TGTGCCAGCGGGTTTTCTAACTATGGCTACACCTTC	CASGFSNYGYTF
NA	TRBV30	NA	TRBJ2-1	TGTGCCTGGATCTCCTTCGCGGGACGCGATAATGAGCAGTTCTTC	CAWISFAGRDNEQFF
NA	TRBV7-2	many	TRBJ2-1	TGTGCCAGCAGCTTCCGGATGGGGGAGGCCTCCTACAATGAGCAGTTCTTC	CASSFRMGEASYNEQFF
NA	TRBV13	few	TRBJ2-3	TGTGCCAGCAGCCCTTGGGGTGGTGGTACAGATACGCAGTATTTT	CASSPWGGGTDTQYF
TRBD2	TRBV9	few	TRBJ2-1	TGTGCCAGCAGCGTAGAGGCGCCGGGCGGGAGTATGTCCTACAATGAGCAGTTCTTC	CASSVEAPGGSMSYNEQFF
TRBD2	TRBV5-1	NA	TRBJ2-2	TGCGCCAGCAGCTTGGAAGGGCTAGCGGGAGGACGTTGGAGCACCGGGGAGCTGTTTTTT	CASSLEGLAGGRWSTGELFF
NA	TRBV12-3/TRBV12-4	few	TRBJ1-3	TGTGCCAGCAGTTTTAGCCCTGGAAACACCATATATTTT	CASSFSPGNTIYF
TRBD2	TRBV20-1	few	TRBJ2-7	TGCAGTGCTTCTAGGACTAGCGGGGGTACCTCCTACGAGCAGTACTTC	CSASRTSGGTSYEQYF
NA	TRBV28	many	TRBJ1-2	TGTGCCAGCAGTTTAAGGGCTAGGAACTATGGCTACACCTTC	CASSLRARNYGYTF
TRBD2	TRBV16	few	TRBJ2-1	TGTGCCAGCAGCCAATCTAGCGGGGGCTCCTACAATGAGCAGTTCTTC	CASSQSSGGSYNEQFF